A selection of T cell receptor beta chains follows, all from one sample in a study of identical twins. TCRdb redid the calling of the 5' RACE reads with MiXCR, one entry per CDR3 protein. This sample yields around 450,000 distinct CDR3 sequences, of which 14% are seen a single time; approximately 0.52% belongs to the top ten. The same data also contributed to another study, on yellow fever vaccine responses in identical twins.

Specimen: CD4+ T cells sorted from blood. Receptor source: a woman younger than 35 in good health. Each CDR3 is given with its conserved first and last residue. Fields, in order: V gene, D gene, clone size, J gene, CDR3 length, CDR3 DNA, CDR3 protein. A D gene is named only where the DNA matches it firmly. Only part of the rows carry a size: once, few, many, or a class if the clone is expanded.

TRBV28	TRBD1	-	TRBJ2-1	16	TGTGCCAGCAGTCGCCCGGGGACAGGGGGCGAAAATGAGCAGTTCTTC	CASSRPGTGGENEQFF
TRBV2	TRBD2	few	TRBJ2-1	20	TGTGCCAGCACCCGCGAACGGACTAGCGGGAGCTCATACAGGGACAATGAGCAGTTCTTC	CASTRERTSGSSYRDNEQFF
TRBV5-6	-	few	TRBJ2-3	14	TGTGCCAGCAGCTCCGATGTAGGAGCAGATACGCAGTATTTT	CASSSDVGADTQYF
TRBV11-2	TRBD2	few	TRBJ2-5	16	TGTGCCAGCAGCTTCCCCTTAGCGGGAGTGGGAGAGACCCAGTACTTC	CASSFPLAGVGETQYF
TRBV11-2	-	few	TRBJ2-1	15	TGTGCCAGCAGCTTAGTATCTGGGGCCTACAATGAGCAGTTCTTC	CASSLVSGAYNEQFF
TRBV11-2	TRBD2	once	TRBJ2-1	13	TGTGCCAGCAGCTTAGATCGATTAGCGGGGCCGAAATTC	CASSLDRLAGPKF
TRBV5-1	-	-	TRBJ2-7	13	TGCGCCAGCAGCTACGTTAAGGGGACCGAGCAGTACTTC	CASSYVKGTEQYF
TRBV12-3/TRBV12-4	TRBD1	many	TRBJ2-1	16	TGTGCCAGCAGTACCGCGTTCACAGGGGAAACTAATGAGCAGTTCTTC	CASSTAFTGETNEQFF
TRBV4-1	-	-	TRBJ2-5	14	TGCGCCAGCAGCCAAGTATCCGGATTGGAGACCCAGTACTTC	CASSQVSGLETQYF
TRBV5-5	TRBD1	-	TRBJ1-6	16	TGTGCCAGCAGCTTGGGTGGGACAGAACCGAATTCACCCCTCCACTTT	CASSLGGTEPNSPLHF
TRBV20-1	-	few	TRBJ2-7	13	TGCAGTGCTAGAACCGGGGCCCCCTGGGAGCAGTACTTC	CSARTGAPWEQYF
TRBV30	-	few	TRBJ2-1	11	TGTGCCTGGAGTGTTCCAAATGAGCAGTTCTTC	CAWSVPNEQFF
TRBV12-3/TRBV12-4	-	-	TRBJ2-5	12	TGTGCCAGCAGACTTGCATCTGGGACCCAGTACTTC	CASRLASGTQYF
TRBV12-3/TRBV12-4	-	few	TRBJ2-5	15	TGTGCCAGCACACTGGGCCAGGGCGGCGGGGAGACCCAGTACTTC	CASTLGQGGGETQYF
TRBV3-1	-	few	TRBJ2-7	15	TGTGCCAGCAGCCAAGAACGACTCGTCTTCGTCGAGCAGTACTTC	CASSQERLVFVEQYF
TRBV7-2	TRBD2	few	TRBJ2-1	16	TGTGCCAGCAGCTTAGTAGAACTGCTAGCGGGGAATGAGCAGTTCTTC	CASSLVELLAGNEQFF
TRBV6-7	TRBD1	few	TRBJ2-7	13	TGTGCCCCAGGCCGGGACAGGGCCGGCGAGCAGTACTTC	CAPGRDRAGEQYF
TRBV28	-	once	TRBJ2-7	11	TGTGCCACCGCCGAGGACCACGAGCAGTACTTC	CATAEDHEQYF
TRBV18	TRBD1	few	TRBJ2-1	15	TGTGCCAGCTCACCTCCGGACAGGCCCAACAATGAGCAGTTCTTC	CASSPPDRPNNEQFF
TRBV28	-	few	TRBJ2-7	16	TGTGCCAGCAGCGGCAGGGGGTTCGGGAGCTCCTACGAGCAGTACTTC	CASSGRGFGSSYEQYF
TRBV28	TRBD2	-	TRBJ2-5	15	TGTGCCAGCAGTATCGGGACTAGCGGCTATAGGACCCAGTACTTC	CASSIGTSGYRTQYF
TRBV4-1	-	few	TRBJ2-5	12	TGCGCCAGCTTCGCGGGGTCAGAGACCCAGTACTTC	CASFAGSETQYF
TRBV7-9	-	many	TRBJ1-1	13	TGTGCCAGCAGCTCCTACCAAAACACTGAAGCTTTCTTT	CASSSYQNTEAFF
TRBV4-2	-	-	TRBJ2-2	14	TGTGCCAGCAGCCAAGACGTTCGTAGTCGGGAGCTGTTTTTT	CASSQDVRSRELFF
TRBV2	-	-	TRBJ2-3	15	TGTGCCAGCAGTAATCAAATACAGGGCGCAGATACGCAGTATTTT	CASSNQIQGADTQYF
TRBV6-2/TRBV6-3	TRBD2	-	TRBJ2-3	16	TGTGCCAGCAGTTACCCACAGGGACTAGTAGGAGATACGCAGTATTTT	CASSYPQGLVGDTQYF
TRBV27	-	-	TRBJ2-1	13	TGTGCCAGCAGTCTGCGACAGCACAATGAGCAGTTCTTC	CASSLRQHNEQFF
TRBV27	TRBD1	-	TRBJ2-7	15	TGTGCCAGCAGCCGGACAGGGGCATTATTCTACGAGCAGTACTTC	CASSRTGALFYEQYF
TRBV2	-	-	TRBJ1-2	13	TGTGCCAGCAGTGAGGTTACTCCGTATGGCTACACCTTC	CASSEVTPYGYTF
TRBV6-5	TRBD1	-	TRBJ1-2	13	TGTGCCAGCAGTTCACAGGGGTACTATGGCTACACCTTC	CASSSQGYYGYTF
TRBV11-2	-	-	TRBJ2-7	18	TGTGCCAGCAGCTTTCTCAGTGGGGGACGAGGGGGGCAATACGAGCAGTACTTC	CASSFLSGGRGGQYEQYF
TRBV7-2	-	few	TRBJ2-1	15	TGTGCCAGCAGCTTGGGGCCGGCGGCCTACAATGAGCAGTTCTTC	CASSLGPAAYNEQFF